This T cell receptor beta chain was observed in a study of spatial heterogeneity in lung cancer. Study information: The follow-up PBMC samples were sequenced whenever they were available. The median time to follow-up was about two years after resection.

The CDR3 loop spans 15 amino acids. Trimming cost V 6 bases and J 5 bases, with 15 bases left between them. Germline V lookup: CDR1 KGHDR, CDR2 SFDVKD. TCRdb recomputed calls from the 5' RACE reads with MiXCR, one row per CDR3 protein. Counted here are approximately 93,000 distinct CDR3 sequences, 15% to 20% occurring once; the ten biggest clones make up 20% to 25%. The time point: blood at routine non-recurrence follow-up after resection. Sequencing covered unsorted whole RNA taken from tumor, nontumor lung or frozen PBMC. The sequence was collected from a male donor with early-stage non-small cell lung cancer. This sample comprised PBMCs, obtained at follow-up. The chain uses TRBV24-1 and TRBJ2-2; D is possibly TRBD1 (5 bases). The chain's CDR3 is CATSRSQGNTGELFF. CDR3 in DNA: TGTGCCACCAGTAGAAGTCAGGGTAATACCGGGGAGCTGTTTTTT.